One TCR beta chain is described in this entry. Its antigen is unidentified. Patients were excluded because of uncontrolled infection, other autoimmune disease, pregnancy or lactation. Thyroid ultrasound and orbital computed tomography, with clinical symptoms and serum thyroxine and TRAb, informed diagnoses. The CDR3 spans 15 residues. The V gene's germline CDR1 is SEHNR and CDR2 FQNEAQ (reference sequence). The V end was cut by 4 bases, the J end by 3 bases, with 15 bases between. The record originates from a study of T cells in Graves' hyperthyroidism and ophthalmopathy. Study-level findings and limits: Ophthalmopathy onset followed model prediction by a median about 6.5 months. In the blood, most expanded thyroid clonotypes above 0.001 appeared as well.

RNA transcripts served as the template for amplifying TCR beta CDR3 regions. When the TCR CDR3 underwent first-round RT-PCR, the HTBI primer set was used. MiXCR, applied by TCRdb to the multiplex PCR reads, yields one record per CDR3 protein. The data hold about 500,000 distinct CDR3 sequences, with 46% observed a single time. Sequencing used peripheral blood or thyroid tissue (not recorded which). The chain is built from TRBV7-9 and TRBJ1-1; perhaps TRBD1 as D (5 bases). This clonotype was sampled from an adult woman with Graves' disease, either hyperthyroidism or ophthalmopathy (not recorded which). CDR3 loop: CASSYRGSGDTEAFF. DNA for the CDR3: TGTGCCAGCAGCTACCGGGGGAGCGGGGACACTGAAGCTTTCTTT.